Following are 18 T cell receptor beta chains from one sample sequenced in a study of cytomegalovirus exposure and HLA in healthy donors. Both 60 Vbeta primers and 13 Jbeta primers went into the PCR. Assay used: immunoSEQ multiplex PCR; TCRdb lists only in-frame clones, some missing. The sample shows 210,000 or so clones, 60% to 80% of them seen only once. The specimen sequenced was PBMCs. These receptors came from a young man in good health and CMV-seronegative.

This chain links TRBV5-3 with TRBJ1-2, with a weak D call TRBD1 (5 bases). TRBV5-3 is noted as an ORF with a role that remains uncertain. V was pared by 2 bases and J by 4 bases, with 12 bases between. CDR3 length: 14 residues. CDR3: CARSLEDTTYGYTF. In DNA form, the CDR3 reads TGTGCCAGAAGCTTAGAGGACACAACCTATGGCTACACCTTC.

V usage is TRBV7-9 and J usage is TRBJ1-2, with a weak D call TRBD1 (6 bases). Germline-derived CDR1 and CDR2 are SEHNR and FQNEAQ (reference sequence). CDR3 size: 13 residues. V lost 5 bases and J 5 bases, leaving 12 bases between the germline ends. The CDR3, as DNA: TGTGCCAGCAGCACCGGACAGATTTATGGCTACACCTTC. Protein sequence: CASSTGQIYGYTF. Looking up the rest from reference TRBV7-9 and TRBJ1-2 gives the full variable domain: DTGVSQNPRHKITKRGQNVTFRCDPISEHNRLYWYRQTLGQGPEFLTYFQNEAQLEKSRLLSDRFSAERPKGSFSTLEIQRTEQGDSAMYLCASSTGQIYGYTFGSGTRLTVV.

The rearrangement joins TRBV2 to TRBJ1-1; TRBD1 agrees at 8 bases. J was trimmed by 7 bases and V by 5 bases; bases with no gene match: 6. Germline-derived CDR1 and CDR2 are SNHLY and FYNNEI. The length of the CDR3 is 13 residues. This CDR3 is CASSPGQGDEAFF. CDR3 nucleotides: TGTGCCAGCAGTCCCGGACAGGGAGATGAAGCTTTCTTT.

The chain employs TRBV6-1 and TRBJ2-3; D possibly corresponds to TRBD1 (6 bases). The CDR3 is made up of 14 amino acids. Germline values: CDR1 MNHNS, CDR2 SASEGT. V was shortened by 3 bases and J by 6 bases, with 13 bases between the two germline ends. CDR3 protein: CASSDQGHGDTQYF. CDR3 coding DNA: TGTGCCAGCAGTGACCAGGGGCATGGGGATACGCAGTATTTT.

This clone was detected only once. V and J are TRBV11-2 and TRBJ1-3; 9 nucleotides line up with TRBD1. Trimming removed 2 bases from V and 5 bases from J; junction bases left unmatched: 7. This CDR3 is built from 16 residues. Germline CDR1 SGHAT, CDR2 FQNNGV. CDR3 protein: CASSLTWDRERNTIYF. CDR3 DNA: TGTGCCAGCAGCTTAACTTGGGACAGGGAAAGAAACACCATATATTTT.

The chain links TRBV30 to TRBJ1-1; 7 bases map to TRBD1. CDR3 size: 13 residues. The ends lost 2 bases at V and 6 bases at J; junction bases unmatched: 6. The germline gives CDR1 GTSNPN, CDR2 SVGIG (reference sequence). The CDR3 DNA follows: TGTGCCTGGAGTAGACAGGGACCCGCTGAAGCTTTCTTT. It yields the protein CAWSRQGPAEAFF.

This chain joins TRBV5-1 and TRBJ2-3; the D gene is possibly TRBD1 (6 bases). V lost 4 bases and J 3 bases, leaving 15 bases between the germline ends. The CDR3 contains 15 residues. Germline V CDR1 and CDR2: SGHRS, YFSETQ. In DNA, the CDR3 is TGCGCCAGCAGCGTGGGGGCTAAGGTAACAGATACGCAGTATTTT. It encodes CASSVGAKVTDTQYF.

This clone was recorded once. V usage is TRBV13 and J usage is TRBJ2-1; TRBD2 aligns across 7 bases. CDR3 length: 12 residues. The J segment lost 7 bases and the V segment lost 5 bases, leaving 2 bases of the junction unmatched. The V gene's germline CDR1 is PRHDT and CDR2 FYEKMQ (reference sequence). For the CDR3, the DNA is TGTGCCAGCAGCATTAGCGGGAATGAGCAGTTCTTC. It is translated as CASSISGNEQFF. The full variable domain, in which reference TRBV13 and TRBJ2-1 provide the parts outside the CDR3, is AAGVIQSPRHLIKEKRETATLKCYPIPRHDTVYWYQQGPGQDPQFLISFYEKMQSDKGSIPDRFSAQQFSDYHSELNMSSLELGDSALYFCASSISGNEQFFGPGTRLTVL.

The chain uses TRBV19 and TRBJ1-2, with D perhaps TRBD1 (6 bases). Germline CDR1 LNHDA, CDR2 SQIVND (reference sequence). The V gene lost 1 base and the J gene lost 7 bases, with 7 bases spanning the gap. The CDR3 loop spans 12 amino acids. DNA for the CDR3: TGTGCCAGTAGTATAGCAGGGGCTGGCTACACCTTC. Its protein is CASSIAGAGYTF.

The chain combines TRBV7-3 with TRBJ2-2, with 11 bases aligning to TRBD1. There are 18 residues in the CDR3. V shed 5 bases, J shed 5 bases, and the junction held 13 bases outside the gene matches. The germline CDR1 and CDR2 sequences are SGHTA and FQGTGA. In DNA form, the CDR3 reads TGTGCCAGCAGCAACTCCGACCGGACAGGGGGCCGTACCGGGGAGCTGTTTTTT. It translates to CASSNSDRTGGRTGELFF.

The chain employs TRBV15 and TRBJ2-1; 8 bases are a match to TRBD2. This CDR3 contains 15 residues. Germline V gene lookup returns CDR1 LNHNV and CDR2 YYDKDF (reference sequence). Losses at the gene ends were 7 bases for V and 5 bases for J; bases not matched to a gene: 10. The CDR3 coding sequence is TGTGCCACCACCTCGGGGGGGGTTGGCCACAATGAGCAGTTCTTC. Residues: CATTSGGVGHNEQFF. The variable domain in full, with the rest retrieved from reference TRBV15 and TRBJ2-1, is DAMVIQNPRYQVTQFGKPVTLSCSQTLNHNVMYWYQQKSSQAPKLLFHYYDKDFNNEADTPDNFQSRRPNTSFCFLDIRSPGLGDTAMYLCATTSGGVGHNEQFFGPGTRLTVL.

The rearrangement links TRBV4-3 to TRBJ2-5; a possible D gene is TRBD2 (5 bases). Germline V CDR1 and CDR2: LGHNA, YSLEER. The CDR3 has 15 amino acids. Trimming removed 2 bases from V and 5 bases from J, with 15 bases in between. The DNA for the CDR3 is TGCGCCAGCAGCCAATCAACCCTCCGAGGGGAGACCCAGTACTTC. It translates to CASSQSTLRGETQYF.

The chain is built from TRBV15 and TRBJ2-3; 9 bases agree with TRBD1. Germline-derived CDR1 and CDR2 are LNHNV and YYDKDF (reference sequence). There are 15 residues in the CDR3. The J segment lost 0 bases and the V segment lost 6 bases, leaving 4 bases of the junction unmatched. Written as DNA, the CDR3 is TGTGCCACCAGTGCCGGGACAGGGAGCACAGATACGCAGTATTTT. Translated, it gives CATSAGTGSTDTQYF.

The J gene is TRBJ2-2, the V gene TRBV7-2; 8 positions agree with TRBD2. CDR1 is SGHTA, CDR2 FQGNSA, per germline. The J segment lost 1 base and the V segment lost 5 bases, leaving 6 bases of the junction unmatched. This CDR3 has 16 residues. CDR3 bases: TGTGCCAGCAGCCGTGCGGGGGGAGGGAACACCGGGGAGCTGTTTTTT. Residues: CASSRAGGGNTGELFF.

The CDR3 bases are TGTGCCAGCACCCCCGGGGACAGCTACTCTGGAAACACCATATATTTT. Amino acid sequence: CASTPGDSYSGNTIYF. The chain recombines TRBV5-8 with TRBJ1-3, with 7 bases that match TRBD1. Germline CDR1 is SGHTS and CDR2 is YDEGEE. V was pared by 6 bases and J by 0 bases, with 9 bases of the junction left unmatched. This CDR3 is built from 16 residues.

The CDR3, as DNA: TGTGCCATCAGTGGGACAGGCGAGGACGAGCAGTACTTC. This translates into CAISGTGEDEQYF. The chain combines TRBV10-3 with TRBJ2-7, with TRBD1 identical over 7 bases. V was clipped by 4 bases and J by 5 bases; unmatched bases: 5. CDR1 is ENHRY and CDR2 is SYGVKD in the germline V gene. The CDR3 extends over 13 amino acids.

This clone was seen a single time. The chain joins TRBV5-1 to TRBJ1-1; perhaps TRBD1 as D (6 bases). This CDR3 region has 16 residues. V gave up 0 bases and J gave up 4 bases, with 16 bases separating them. The V gene's germline CDR1 is SGHRS and CDR2 YFSETQ. The CDR3 is CASSLGPRGSGTEAFF. CDR3 nucleotides: TGCGCCAGCAGCTTGGGGCCCAGGGGTTCGGGCACTGAAGCTTTCTTT.

The chain joins TRBV6-5 to TRBJ1-5; D call uncertain. With 6 bases removed from V and 1 base from J, the gap between germline ends came to 13 bases. CDR1 MNHEY and CDR2 SVGAGI come from the germline V gene. This CDR3 spans 15 amino acids. CDR3 loop: CASSPSLYSNQPQHF. The DNA for the CDR3 is TGTGCCAGCAGCCCTAGCCTTTACAGCAATCAGCCCCAGCATTTT.